This TCR beta chain appears in the sequencing data of a study of human T cells and chemical hapten exposure (dated by TCRdb to the early 2020s). In the study overall: The libraries were sequenced as a pool, and the TCR yield per sample differed mostly because of small variations in library volumes within the pool. From each blood RNA sample, both TCR alpha and TCR beta chains were sequenced. This study followed changes in the peripheral blood TCR repertoire in vivo during primary and secondary sensitization of alopecia patients to the hapten diphenylcyclopropenone (DPC).

Library construction relied on 5' RACE. Data came from an Illumina MiSeq. During library preparation, unique molecular identifiers were attached to individual cDNA molecules so that TCRs could be counted quantitatively and reproducibly. The published analysis was carried out like this. A median of approximately 100,000 TCRs per sample was observed, with a range of about 20,000 to 750,000. V, J and CDR3 annotation of the TCR reads was carried out using the Decombinator software suite. To make PS versus PT1 abundance plots, every sample was subsampled to the same number of TCRs (28,000). TCRs were defined as expanded if absent before sensitization and observed at least eight times at the 2-week time point. The public reads were reprocessed in TCRdb via fastp at Q25 and MiXCR, keeping in-frame beta chains. Merged by CDR3 protein, the rows form single entries marked with the most common genes and DNA. The V and J calls were not made by the authors but by TCRdb's processing. The sample has about 140,000 distinct CDR3 sequences on record, roughly 4.1% of them singletons. The top ten clones comprise 1.3% to 1.5% of the sample.

Total RNA was isolated from unfractionated whole blood collected in Tempus Blood RNA tubes. Roughly five healthy volunteers were used as TCR sequencing controls and were bled at day 0, 2 weeks and 6 weeks. The study at large found these results: DPC sensitization did not change how many TCRs were above 1 in 1000 frequency, and no evidence was found of alterations in global repertoire structure. Repeated subsampling changed both the strength of the expansion versus patch-test correlation and the threshold at which that correlation became significant.

V drops 1 base and J drops 0 bases, leaving 11 bases in between. For CDR1 and CDR2, the germline V gene (reference sequence) lists SGHNT and YYREEE. The CDR3 starts with the cysteine, ends with the phenylalanine, and has 15 residues. The retained sequence is limited to the CDR3, 45 bases, with the frame set at the first base. Details on this clonotype: The specificity of this receptor is unknown. Per-base quality was not reported, and no clone a single base away is much larger than it.

The TCR sequence derives from a female donor in good health. This chain joins TRBV5-4 to TRBJ2-7; TRBD1 might be the D gene, on 6 matching bases. The CDR3 is CASSLQTGLSYEQYF. The nucleotide sequence is TGTGCCAGCAGCTTGCAGACAGGACTCTCCTACGAGCAGTACTTC.